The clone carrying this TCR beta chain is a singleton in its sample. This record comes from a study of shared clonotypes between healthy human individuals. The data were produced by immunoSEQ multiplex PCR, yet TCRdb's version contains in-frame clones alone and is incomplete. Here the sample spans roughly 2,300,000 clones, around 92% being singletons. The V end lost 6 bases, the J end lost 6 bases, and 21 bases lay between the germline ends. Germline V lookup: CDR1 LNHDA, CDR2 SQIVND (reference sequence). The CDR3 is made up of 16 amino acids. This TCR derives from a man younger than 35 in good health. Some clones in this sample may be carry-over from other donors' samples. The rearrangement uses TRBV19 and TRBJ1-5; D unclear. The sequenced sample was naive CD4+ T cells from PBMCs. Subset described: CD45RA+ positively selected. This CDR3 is CASSLPPPGTGQPQHF. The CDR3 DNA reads TGTGCCAGTAGCCTACCCCCTCCCGGCACGGGTCAGCCCCAGCATTTT.